The 20 T cell receptor beta chains listed next were all sequenced from one sample in a study of T-cell memory formation after mild COVID-19. TCRdb re-called the 5' RACE reads through MiXCR, storing one row per CDR3 protein. Among hundreds of thousands of distinct CDR3 sequences listed, 20% to 25% were seen once. Sequenced material: PBMCs or a T cell subset sorted from them (not recorded which). These receptors all stem from a man aged 18 to 30 who had mild COVID-19 (a few samples of this study predate the infection). Cell type and time point are not known.

The gene calls are TRBV20-1 and TRBJ2-3, with a weak D call TRBD1 (6 bases). The germline V gene has CDR1 DFQATT and CDR2 SNEGSKA (reference sequence). The CDR3 covers 11 residues. The CDR3 protein is CGEQGPDTQYF. CDR3 DNA: TGCGGGGAACAGGGCCCAGATACGCAGTATTTT.

This clonotype showed up just a few times. V is TRBV6-5 and J is TRBJ2-5; 9 bases align to TRBD2. The CDR3 spans 14 residues. Germline CDR1 is MNHEY and CDR2 is SVGAGI. Trimming cost V 7 bases and J 2 bases; bases outside gene matches: 5. The CDR3 sequence: CASKVAGAQETQYF. CDR3 in DNA: TGTGCCAGCAAGGTAGCGGGGGCTCAAGAGACCCAGTACTTC.

The chain carries TRBV20-1 and TRBJ2-2; 8 bases line up with TRBD2. Unmatched junction bases numbered 8, after V lost 3 bases and J lost 2 bases. CDR3 size: 16 residues. CDR1 and CDR2 from the germline V gene are DFQATT and SNEGSKA (reference sequence). CDR3 protein: CSASGPGLGNTGELFF. The CDR3 DNA sequence: TGCAGTGCTAGCGGCCCGGGACTAGGCAACACCGGGGAGCTGTTTTTT.

This clonotype was seen only a few times. The chain has TRBV20-1 and TRBJ1-5, with no clear D. Germline CDR1 reads DFQATT; CDR2 reads SNEGSKA (reference sequence). V lost 0 bases and J 7 bases, leaving 10 bases between the germline ends. This CDR3 region has 13 residues. Here the CDR3 reads CSARDLTAQPQHF. In DNA, the CDR3 is TGCAGTGCTAGAGATCTCACAGCCCAGCCCCAGCATTTT.

The J gene is TRBJ2-3, the V gene TRBV4-3; tentatively, D is TRBD2 (7 bases). Trimming took off 4 bases at V and 6 bases at J, with 17 bases between the two ends. Germline values: CDR1 LGHNA, CDR2 YSLEER. The CDR3 consists of 15 residues. CDR3 protein: CASSLKGGGPDTQYF. The CDR3 nucleotides read TGCGCCAGCAGCCTTAAAGGGGGGGGCCCGGATACGCAGTATTTT.

The chain combines TRBV27 with TRBJ1-5, with TRBD1 matching over 7 bases. J was trimmed by 3 bases and V by 4 bases; bases with no gene match: 3. CDR3 size: 14 residues. Germline CDR1 and CDR2: MNHEY and SMNVEV (reference sequence). CDR3 amino acids: CASSSGQVNQPQHF. As DNA, the CDR3 is TGTGCCAGCAGTTCCGGACAGGTCAATCAGCCCCAGCATTTT.

This clonotype was counted between two and nine times. This rearrangement joins TRBV12-3 or TRBV12-4 to TRBJ2-7; tentative D call: TRBD1 (6 bases). This CDR3 has 14 residues. V lost 2 bases, J lost 3 bases, and 11 bases lay in between. CDR3 amino acids: CASSLRPDSYEQYF. The CDR3 DNA reads TGTGCCAGCAGTTTACGGCCGGACAGCTACGAGCAGTACTTC.

The J gene is TRBJ2-5, the V gene TRBV15; D remains ambiguous. V was shortened by 4 bases and J by 5 bases, with 11 bases between the two germline ends. Germline loops: CDR1 LNHNV, CDR2 YYDKDF (reference sequence). The CDR3 is made up of 13 amino acids. The CDR3 reads CATSKDQWETQYF. The CDR3 region has the DNA TGTGCCACCAGCAAAGACCAATGGGAGACCCAGTACTTC.

The chain is built from TRBV18 and TRBJ1-2, with 7 bases matching TRBD1. The CDR3 length is 14 residues. CDR1 is KGHSH, CDR2 LQKENI, per germline. The V gene end was trimmed by 1 base and the J gene end by 8 bases; junction bases not matched to a gene: 7. The CDR3 DNA is TGTGCCAGCTCACCACAGACAGGGTTTCTGGGCTACACCTTC. Its translation: CASSPQTGFLGYTF.

The V gene is TRBV30, the J gene TRBJ2-7, with D uncertain. This CDR3 contains 13 residues. The V end lost 0 bases, the J end lost 6 bases, and 12 bases lay between the germline ends. Germline V lookup: CDR1 GTSNPN, CDR2 SVGIG (reference sequence). In nucleotides, the CDR3 is TGTGCCTGGAGTGTACTTATAAGGGTCGAGCAGTACTTC. Translated: CAWSVLIRVEQYF.

This clonotype was observed a few times. This rearrangement joins TRBV9 to TRBJ2-7; the D gene is possibly TRBD1 (6 bases). Trimming took 4 bases from V and 5 from J, leaving 10 bases between them. The CDR3 runs 12 residues. CDR1 SGDLS and CDR2 YYNGEE come from the germline V gene. CDR3 amino acids: CASSPQGHEQYF. The CDR3 DNA reads as TGTGCCAGCAGCCCGCAGGGGCACGAGCAGTACTTC.

The J gene is TRBJ2-5, the V gene TRBV7-2; D is perhaps TRBD1 (5 bases). V lost 5 bases, J lost 5 bases, and 15 bases lay in between. The CDR3 sequence is 14 residues long. Per germline, CDR1 SGHTA and CDR2 FQGNSA. CDR3 loop: CASSLRDGRETQYF. CDR3 bases: TGTGCCAGCAGCCTCAGGGATGGCAGGGAGACCCAGTACTTC. Full variable domain (rest looked up from reference TRBV7-2 and TRBJ2-5): GAGVSQSPSNKVTEKGKDVELRCDPISGHTALYWYRQSLGQGLEFLIYFQGNSAPDKSGLPSDRFSAERTGGSVSTLTIQRTQQEDSAVYLCASSLRDGRETQYFGPGTRLLVL.

CDR3 residues: CASGPQGNTEAFF. The CDR3 nucleotides read TGTGCTAGTGGCCCACAGGGAAACACTGAAGCTTTCTTT. The chain recombines TRBV12-5 with TRBJ1-1; D perhaps matches TRBD1 (6 bases). CDR1 and CDR2 from the germline V gene are LGHNT and FRNRAP. V was trimmed by 6 bases and J by 2 bases, leaving 10 bases between them. The CDR3 totals 13 residues.

This clonotype was counted at least ten times. This chain joins TRBV30 and TRBJ2-5; possible D gene TRBD1, 5 bases. The CDR3 is 13 amino acids. The germline V gene encodes CDR1 GTSNPN and CDR2 SVGIG (reference sequence). Trimming took off 3 bases at V and 1 base at J, with 9 bases between the two ends. CDR3 region: CAWRGAFQETQYF. CDR3 in DNA: TGTGCCTGGAGAGGGGCCTTCCAAGAGACCCAGTACTTC.

The genes are TRBV6-2 or TRBV6-3 and TRBJ2-1; 7 bases align to TRBD1. V was pared by 2 bases and J by 2 bases, with 3 bases of the junction left unmatched. The germline CDR1 and CDR2 sequences are MNHEY and SVGEGT. The CDR3 is 15 residues long. The CDR3 reads CASSYRGQTYNEQFF. CDR3 sequence (DNA): TGTGCCAGCAGTTACAGGGGGCAAACCTACAATGAGCAGTTCTTC.

This clonotype was picked up a small number of times. V gene TRBV5-1 combines with J gene TRBJ2-3, with D possibly matching TRBD2 (6 bases). Germline V lookup: CDR1 SGHRS, CDR2 YFSETQ. The CDR3 spans 17 residues. The V gene lost 4 bases and the J gene lost 1 base, with 19 bases spanning the gap. The CDR3 here is CASSPFRASDGTDTQYF. The CDR3 DNA sequence: TGCGCCAGCAGCCCTTTCAGGGCTAGCGACGGCACAGATACGCAGTATTTT.

This clonotype was found a few times. The chain joins TRBV7-3 to TRBJ2-3; 9 bases align to TRBD2. The J segment lost 4 bases and the V segment lost 3 bases, leaving 5 bases of the junction unmatched. From germline, CDR1 is SGHTA and CDR2 FQGTGA. This CDR3 spans 15 amino acids. The CDR3 DNA sequence: TGTGCCAGCAGCTTCGCGGGGGGGCGAGCAGATACGCAGTATTTT. Residues: CASSFAGGRADTQYF.

This chain uses TRBV9 with TRBJ2-3; no firm D call. V gave up 1 base and J gave up 2 bases, with 11 bases separating them. Germline CDR1 is SGDLS and CDR2 is YYNGEE. The CDR3 runs to 15 residues. The CDR3 coding sequence is TGTGCCAGCAGCGTACTCGACTTCGACACAGATACGCAGTATTTT. This codes for CASSVLDFDTDTQYF.

This clonotype has only a few counts. The chain combines TRBV3-1 with TRBJ1-1; D gene ambiguous. Per germline, CDR1 LGHDT and CDR2 YNNKEL (reference sequence). The CDR3 contains 13 residues. Trimming pared 4 bases from V and 4 bases from J, leaving 10 bases between. CDR3 bases: TGTGCCAGCAGCCCGGTGGGCTTCACTGAAGCTTTCTTT. This gives the protein CASSPVGFTEAFF. Complete variable domain (other parts from reference TRBV3-1 and TRBJ1-1): DTAVSQTPKYLVTQMGNDKSIKCEQNLGHDTMYWYKQDSKKFLKIMFSYNNKELIINETVPNRFSPKSPDKAHLNLHINSLELGDSAVYFCASSPVGFTEAFFGQGTRLTVV.

The V gene is TRBV7-9, the J gene TRBJ1-6; D may be TRBD1 (6 bases). The V gene lost 4 bases and the J gene lost 10 bases, with 17 bases spanning the gap. Germline CDR1 SEHNR, CDR2 FQNEAQ (reference sequence). The CDR3 contains 15 residues. The CDR3 region has the DNA TGTGCCAGCAGCTCGCGACAGGAGTTTGGGTCACCCCTCCACTTT. Its translation is CASSSRQEFGSPLHF.